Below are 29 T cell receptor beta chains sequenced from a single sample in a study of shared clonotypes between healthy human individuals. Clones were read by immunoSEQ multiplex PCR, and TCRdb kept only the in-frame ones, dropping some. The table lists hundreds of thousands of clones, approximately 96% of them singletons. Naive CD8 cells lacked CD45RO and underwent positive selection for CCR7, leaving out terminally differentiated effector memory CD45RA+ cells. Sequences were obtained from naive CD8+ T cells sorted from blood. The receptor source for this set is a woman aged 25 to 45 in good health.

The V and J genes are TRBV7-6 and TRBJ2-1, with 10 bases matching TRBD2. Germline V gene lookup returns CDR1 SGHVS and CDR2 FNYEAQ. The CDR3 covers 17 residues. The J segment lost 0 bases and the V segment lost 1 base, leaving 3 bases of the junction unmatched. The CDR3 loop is CASSLVASGSSYNEQFF. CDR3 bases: TGTGCCAGCAGCTTAGTGGCTAGCGGGAGCTCCTACAATGAGCAGTTCTTC.

The DNA for the CDR3 is TGCAGTGCCCACAGGGAGGATGAGCAGTTCTTC. Encoded protein: CSAHREDEQFF. The rearrangement uses TRBV20-1 and TRBJ2-1, with D possibly being TRBD1 or TRBD2 (6 bases each). Germline CDR1 reads DFQATT; CDR2 reads SNEGSKA (reference sequence). V was trimmed by 6 bases and J by 8 bases, leaving 11 bases between them. CDR3 size: 11 residues.

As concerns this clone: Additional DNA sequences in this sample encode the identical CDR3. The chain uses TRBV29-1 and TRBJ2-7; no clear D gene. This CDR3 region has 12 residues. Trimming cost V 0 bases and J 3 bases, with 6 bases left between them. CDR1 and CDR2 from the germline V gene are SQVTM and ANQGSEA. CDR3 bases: TGCAGCGTTGAAGATCTGGGCTACGAGCAGTACTTC. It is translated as CSVEDLGYEQYF.

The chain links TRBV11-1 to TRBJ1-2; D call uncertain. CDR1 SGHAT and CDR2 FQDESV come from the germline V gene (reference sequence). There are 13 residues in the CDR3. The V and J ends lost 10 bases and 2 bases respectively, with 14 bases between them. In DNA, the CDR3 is TGTGCCACTTCGGATGGACCGAACTATGGCTACACCTTC. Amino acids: CATSDGPNYGYTF.

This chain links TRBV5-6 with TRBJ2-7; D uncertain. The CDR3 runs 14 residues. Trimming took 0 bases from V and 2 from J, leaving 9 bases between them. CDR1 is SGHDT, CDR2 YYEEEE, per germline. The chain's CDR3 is CASSLAGTTYEQYF. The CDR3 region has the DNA TGTGCCAGCAGCTTGGCGGGCACTACCTACGAGCAGTACTTC. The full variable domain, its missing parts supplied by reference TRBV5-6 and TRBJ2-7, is DAGVTQSPTHLIKTRGQQVTLRCSPKSGHDTVSWYQQALGQGPQFIFQYYEEEERQRGNFPDRFSGHQFPNYSSELNVNALLLGDSALYLCASSLAGTTYEQYFGPGTRLTVT.

The CDR3 here is CASSPTGGSKNIQYF. CDR3 DNA: TGTGCCAGTAGTCCGACCGGGGGTTCCAAAAACATTCAGTACTTC. The chain carries TRBV19 and TRBJ2-4, with D maybe TRBD2 (6 bases). CDR1 is LNHDA and CDR2 is SQIVND in the germline V gene (reference sequence). CDR3 length equals 15 residues. V was cut by 5 bases and J by 2 bases, with 13 bases left in between.

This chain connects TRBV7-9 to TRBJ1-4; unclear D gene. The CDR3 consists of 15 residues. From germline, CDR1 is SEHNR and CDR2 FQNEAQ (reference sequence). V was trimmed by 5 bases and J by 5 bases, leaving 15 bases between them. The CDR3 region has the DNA TGTGCCAGCAGCCCAAAGACGACGTCCAATGAAAAACTGTTTTTT. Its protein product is CASSPKTTSNEKLFF.

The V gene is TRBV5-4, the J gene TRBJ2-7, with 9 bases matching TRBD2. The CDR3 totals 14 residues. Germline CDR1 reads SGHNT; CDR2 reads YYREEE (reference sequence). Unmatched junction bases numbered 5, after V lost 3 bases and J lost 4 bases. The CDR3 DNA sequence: TGTGCCAGCAGCTATAGCGGGAGTAAGTACGAGCAGTACTTC. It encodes CASSYSGSKYEQYF.

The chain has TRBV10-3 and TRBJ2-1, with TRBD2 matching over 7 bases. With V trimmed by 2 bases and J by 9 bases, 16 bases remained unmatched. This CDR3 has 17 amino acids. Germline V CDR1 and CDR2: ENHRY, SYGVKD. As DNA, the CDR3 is TGTGCCATCAGTGAGCCCCTGAGGGGAGGGCCCCCCAGTGAGCAGTTCTTC. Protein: CAISEPLRGGPPSEQFF.

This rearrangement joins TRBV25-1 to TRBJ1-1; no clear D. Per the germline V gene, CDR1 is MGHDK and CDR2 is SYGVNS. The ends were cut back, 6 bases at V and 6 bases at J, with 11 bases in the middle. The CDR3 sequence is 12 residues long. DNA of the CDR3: TGTGCCAGCAGACAGACTGAATCTGAAGCTTTCTTT. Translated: CASRQTESEAFF.

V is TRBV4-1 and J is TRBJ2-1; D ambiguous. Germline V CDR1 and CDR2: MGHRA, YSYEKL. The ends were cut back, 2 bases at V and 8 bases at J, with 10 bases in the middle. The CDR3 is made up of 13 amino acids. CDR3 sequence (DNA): TGCGCCAGCAGCCAACCCCGTGCTTATGAGCAGTTCTTC. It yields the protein CASSQPRAYEQFF.

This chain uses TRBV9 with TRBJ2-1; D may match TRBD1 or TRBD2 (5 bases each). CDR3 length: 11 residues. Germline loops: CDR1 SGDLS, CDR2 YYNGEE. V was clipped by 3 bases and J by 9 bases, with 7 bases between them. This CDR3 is CASSEGPEQFF. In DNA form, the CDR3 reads TGTGCCAGCAGCGAGGGACCTGAGCAGTTCTTC.

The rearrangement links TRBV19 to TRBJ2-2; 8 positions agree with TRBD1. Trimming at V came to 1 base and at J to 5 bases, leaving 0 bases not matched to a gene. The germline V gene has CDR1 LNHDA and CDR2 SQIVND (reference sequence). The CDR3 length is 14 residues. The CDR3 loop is CASSIGTGTGELFF. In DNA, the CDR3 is TGTGCCAGTAGTATAGGGACAGGGACCGGGGAGCTGTTTTTT.

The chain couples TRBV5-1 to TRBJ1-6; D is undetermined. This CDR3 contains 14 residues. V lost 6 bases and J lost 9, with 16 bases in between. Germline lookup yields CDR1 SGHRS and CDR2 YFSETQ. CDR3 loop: CASTPDLSASPLHF. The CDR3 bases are TGCGCCAGCACCCCGGACCTCTCGGCTTCACCCCTCCACTTT.

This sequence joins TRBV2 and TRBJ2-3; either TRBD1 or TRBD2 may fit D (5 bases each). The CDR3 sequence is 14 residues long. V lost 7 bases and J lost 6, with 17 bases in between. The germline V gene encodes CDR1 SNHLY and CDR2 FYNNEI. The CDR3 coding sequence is TGTGCCAGCACCGGGGACCAGCGGAGGGATACGCAGTATTTT. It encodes CASTGDQRRDTQYF.

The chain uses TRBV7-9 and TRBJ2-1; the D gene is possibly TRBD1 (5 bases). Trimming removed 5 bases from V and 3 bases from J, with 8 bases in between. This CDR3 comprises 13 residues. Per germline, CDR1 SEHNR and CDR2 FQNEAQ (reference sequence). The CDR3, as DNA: TGTGCCAGCAGCGCCGACAGCTACAATGAGCAGTTCTTC. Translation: CASSADSYNEQFF.

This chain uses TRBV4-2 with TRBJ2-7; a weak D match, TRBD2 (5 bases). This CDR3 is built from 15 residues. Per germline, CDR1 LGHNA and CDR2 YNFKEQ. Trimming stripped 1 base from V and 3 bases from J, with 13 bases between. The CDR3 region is CASSQVTDSNYEQYF. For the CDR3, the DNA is TGTGCCAGCAGCCAAGTCACGGACTCCAACTACGAGCAGTACTTC.

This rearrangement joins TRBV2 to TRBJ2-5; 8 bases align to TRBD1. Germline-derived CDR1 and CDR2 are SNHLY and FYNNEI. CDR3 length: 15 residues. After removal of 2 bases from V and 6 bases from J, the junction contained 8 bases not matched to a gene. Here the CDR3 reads CASSEKDRVGKTQYF. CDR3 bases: TGTGCCAGCAGTGAAAAGGACAGGGTAGGAAAGACCCAGTACTTC.

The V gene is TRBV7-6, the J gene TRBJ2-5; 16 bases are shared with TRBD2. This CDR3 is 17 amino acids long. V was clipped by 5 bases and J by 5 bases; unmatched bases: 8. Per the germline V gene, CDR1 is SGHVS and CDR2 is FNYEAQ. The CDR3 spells CASSEGLAGGLRETQYF. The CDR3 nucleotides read TGTGCCAGCAGCGAGGGACTAGCGGGAGGGCTTCGGGAGACCCAGTACTTC.

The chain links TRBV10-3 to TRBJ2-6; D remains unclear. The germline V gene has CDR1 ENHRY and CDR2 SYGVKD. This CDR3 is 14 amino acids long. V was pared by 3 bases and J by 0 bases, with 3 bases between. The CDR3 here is CAISDFSGANVLTF. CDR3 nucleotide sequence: TGTGCCATCAGTGACTTCTCTGGGGCCAACGTCCTGACTTTC.

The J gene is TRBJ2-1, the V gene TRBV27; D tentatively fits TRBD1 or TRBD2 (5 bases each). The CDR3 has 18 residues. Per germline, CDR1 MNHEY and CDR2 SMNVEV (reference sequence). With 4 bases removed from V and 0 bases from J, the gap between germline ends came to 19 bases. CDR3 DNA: TGTGCCAGCAGTTGGTGGGACCCGGCTTTGGGCTCCTACAATGAGCAGTTCTTC. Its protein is CASSWWDPALGSYNEQFF.

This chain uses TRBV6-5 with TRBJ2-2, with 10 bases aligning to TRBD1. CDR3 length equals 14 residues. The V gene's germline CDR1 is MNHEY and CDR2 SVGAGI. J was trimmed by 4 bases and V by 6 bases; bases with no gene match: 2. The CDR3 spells CASRRDRGTGELFF. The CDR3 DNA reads TGTGCCAGCAGACGGGACAGGGGCACCGGGGAGCTGTTTTTT.

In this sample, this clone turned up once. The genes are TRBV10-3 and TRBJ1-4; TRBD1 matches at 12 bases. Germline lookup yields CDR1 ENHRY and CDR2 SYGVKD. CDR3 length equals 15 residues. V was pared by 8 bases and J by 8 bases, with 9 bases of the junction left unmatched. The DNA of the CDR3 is TGTGCCATCCCGGGAGGGACAGGGGGCTGGGAAAAACTGTTTTTT. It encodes CAIPGGTGGWEKLFF.

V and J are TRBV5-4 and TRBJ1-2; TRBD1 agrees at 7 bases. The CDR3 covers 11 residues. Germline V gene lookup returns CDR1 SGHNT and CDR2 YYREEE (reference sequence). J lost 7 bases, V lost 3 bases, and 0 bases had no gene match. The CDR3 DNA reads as TGTGCCAGCAGCTCAGGGGGTGGCTACACCTTC. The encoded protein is CASSSGGGYTF.

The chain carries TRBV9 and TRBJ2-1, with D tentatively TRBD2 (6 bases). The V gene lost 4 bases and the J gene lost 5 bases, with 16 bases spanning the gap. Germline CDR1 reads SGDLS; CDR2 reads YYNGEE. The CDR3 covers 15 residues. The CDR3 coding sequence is TGTGCCAGCAGCCCCCCAGCGGGCTCAGACAATGAGCAGTTCTTC. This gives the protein CASSPPAGSDNEQFF. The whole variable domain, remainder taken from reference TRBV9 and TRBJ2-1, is DSGVTQTPKHLITATGQRVTLRCSPRSGDLSVYWYQQSLDQGLQFLIQYYNGEERAKGNILERFSAQQFPDLHSELNLSSLELGDSALYFCASSPPAGSDNEQFFGPGTRLTVL.

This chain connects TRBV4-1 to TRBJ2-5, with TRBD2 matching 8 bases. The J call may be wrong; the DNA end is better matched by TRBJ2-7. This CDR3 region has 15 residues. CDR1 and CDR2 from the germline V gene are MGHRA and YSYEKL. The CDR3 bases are TGCGCCAGCAGCCAGAATCTCCGGGGGGGATCCGAGCAGTACTTC. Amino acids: CASSQNLRGGSEQYF.

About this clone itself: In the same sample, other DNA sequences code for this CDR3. The CDR3 region is CASSPGQAYQPQHF. CDR3 DNA: TGTGCCAGTAGTCCGGGACAGGCGTATCAGCCCCAGCATTTT. This chain uses TRBV19 with TRBJ1-5, with 8 bases fitting TRBD1. The CDR3 has 14 amino acids. V trimming: 5 bases; J trimming: 5 bases; junction bases outside the gene matches: 5. Germline V gene data show CDR1 as LNHDA and CDR2 as SQIVND (reference sequence). Combining the CDR3 with reference TRBV19 and TRBJ1-5 gives the whole variable domain DGGITQSPKYLFRKEGQNVTLSCEQNLNHDAMYWYRQDPGQGLRLIYYSQIVNDFQKGDIAEGYSVSREKKESFPLTVTSAQKNPTAFYLCASSPGQAYQPQHFGDGTRLSIL.

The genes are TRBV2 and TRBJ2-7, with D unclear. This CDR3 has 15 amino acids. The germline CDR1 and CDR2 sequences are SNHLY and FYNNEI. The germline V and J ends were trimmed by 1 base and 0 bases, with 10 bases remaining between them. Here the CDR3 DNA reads TGTGCCAGCAGTGAAGGACTGTTAGTCTCCTACGAGCAGTACTTC. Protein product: CASSEGLLVSYEQYF.

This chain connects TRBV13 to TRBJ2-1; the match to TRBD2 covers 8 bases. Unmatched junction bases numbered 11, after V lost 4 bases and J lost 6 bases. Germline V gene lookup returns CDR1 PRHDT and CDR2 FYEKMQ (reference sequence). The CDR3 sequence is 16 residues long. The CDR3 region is CASSSEGTSDGNEQFF. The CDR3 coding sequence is TGTGCCAGCAGCTCGGAGGGGACTAGTGACGGCAATGAGCAGTTCTTC.